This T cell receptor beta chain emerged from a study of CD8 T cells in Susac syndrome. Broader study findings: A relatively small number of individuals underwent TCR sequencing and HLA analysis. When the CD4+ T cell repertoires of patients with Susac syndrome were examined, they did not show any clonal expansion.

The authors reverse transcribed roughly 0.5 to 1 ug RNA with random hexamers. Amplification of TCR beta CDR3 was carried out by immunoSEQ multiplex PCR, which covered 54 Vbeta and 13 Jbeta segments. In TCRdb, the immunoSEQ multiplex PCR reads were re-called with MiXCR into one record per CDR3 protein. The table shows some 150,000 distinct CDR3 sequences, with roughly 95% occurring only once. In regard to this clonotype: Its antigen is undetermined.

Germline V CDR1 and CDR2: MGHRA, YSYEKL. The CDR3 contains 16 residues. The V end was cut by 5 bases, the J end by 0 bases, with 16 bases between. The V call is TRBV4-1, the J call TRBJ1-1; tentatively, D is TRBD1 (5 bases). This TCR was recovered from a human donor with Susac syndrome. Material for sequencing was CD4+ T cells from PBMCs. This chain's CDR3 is CASSGREWVLNTEAFF. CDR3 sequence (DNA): TGCGCCAGCAGCGGCAGGGAGTGGGTTCTGAACACTGAAGCTTTCTTT.